The 5 T cell receptor beta chains below were found in one sample sequenced in a study of glioma-infiltrating T cells. The iRepertoire nested amplicon-rescue multiplex PCR amplified TCR alpha and beta CDR3s from RNA. TCRdb re-called the multiplex PCR reads with MiXCR, one entry per CDR3 protein. Found here are 300,000 to 400,000 distinct CDR3 sequences, 41% of them singletons; the top ten hold 12%. The sequenced sample consisted of glioma tissue, nonneoplastic brain tissue, or PBMCs (not recorded which). The receptor set was obtained from a human donor with low-grade glioma or glioblastoma, undergoing nonglioma brain surgery, or in good health (not recorded which).

Ten or more counts support this clonotype. The V gene is TRBV28, the J gene TRBJ2-7; perhaps TRBD2 as D (5 bases). The germline V gene has CDR1 MDHEN and CDR2 SYDVKM. This CDR3 spans 13 amino acids. V was cut by 6 bases and J by 3 bases, with 12 bases left in between. For the CDR3, the DNA is TGTGCCAGCAGCCATTTGGCGGGCTACGAGCAGTACTTC. As protein: CASSHLAGYEQYF. Variable domain in full (rest from reference TRBV28 and TRBJ2-7): DVKVTQSSRYLVKRTGEKVFLECVQDMDHENMFWYRQDPGLGLRLIYFSYDVKMKEKGDIPEGYSVSREKKERFSLILESASTNQTSMYLCASSHLAGYEQYFGPGTRLTVT.

This clonotype was picked up many times. The CDR3 sequence: CASSLGQGAITEAFF. DNA for the CDR3: TGTGCCAGCAGCTTAGGACAGGGGGCGATCACTGAAGCTTTCTTT. The chain carries TRBV7-9 and TRBJ1-1, with 10 positions matching TRBD1. J was trimmed by 4 bases and V by 1 base; bases with no gene match: 3. The germline gives CDR1 SEHNR, CDR2 FQNEAQ (reference sequence). This CDR3 spans 15 amino acids.

This clonotype was counted between two and nine times. The genes are TRBV10-2 and TRBJ2-7, with D uncertain. The CDR3 is 13 amino acids. Trimming removed 3 bases at V and 5 bases at J, with 11 bases between. Germline assignment: CDR1 WSHSY and CDR2 SAAADI. The CDR3 is CASSDSLPNEQYF. Written as DNA, the CDR3 is TGCGCCAGCAGTGACAGCTTGCCCAACGAGCAGTACTTC.

This clonotype was seen ten or more times. The V call is TRBV20-1, the J call TRBJ2-7, with D perhaps matching TRBD2 (5 bases). The germline V and J ends were trimmed by 6 bases and 2 bases, with 5 bases remaining between them. The CDR3 loop spans 10 amino acids. Germline V CDR1 and CDR2: DFQATT, SNEGSKA (reference sequence). For the CDR3, the DNA is TGCAGTGCCGGGGCCTACGAGCAGTACTTC. Protein product: CSAGAYEQYF.

This clonotype was detected once. A junction boundary mismatches the germline segment, possibly from a read error. The chain is built from TRBV5-3 and TRBJ1-1; possibly TRBD1 for D (5 bases). TRBV5-3 is labeled an ORF, and its function is uncertain. The CDR3 is 12 residues long. In DNA form, the CDR3 reads TGTGCCAGCGCTGGGGGTAACACTGAAGCTATCTTT. The encoded protein is CASAGGNTEAIF.